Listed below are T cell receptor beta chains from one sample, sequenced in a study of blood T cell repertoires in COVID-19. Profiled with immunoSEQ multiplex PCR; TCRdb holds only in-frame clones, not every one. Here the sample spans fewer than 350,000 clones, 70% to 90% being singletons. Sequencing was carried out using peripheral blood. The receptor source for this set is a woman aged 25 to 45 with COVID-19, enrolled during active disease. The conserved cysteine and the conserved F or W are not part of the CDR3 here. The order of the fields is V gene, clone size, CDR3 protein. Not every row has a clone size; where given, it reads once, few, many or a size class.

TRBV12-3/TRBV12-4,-,ASSPQGIYEQY
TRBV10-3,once,AISDAGRTTNEKLF
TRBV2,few,ASRDSQNEKLF
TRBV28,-,ASSSHGRRLSNSPLH
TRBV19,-,ASSPGTGPYEQY
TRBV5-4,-,ASSLGINRGRRETQY
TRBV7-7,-,ASSPWIAGEGEQF
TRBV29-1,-,SVVWENNEQF
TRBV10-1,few,ASSESGGARGYT
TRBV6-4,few,ASSTGGLSGNTIY
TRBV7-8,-,ASSRSGGTTYEQY
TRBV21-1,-,ASSKVGGGGLTLGSYEQF
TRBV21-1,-,ASSTAPTNEQF
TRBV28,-,ASSQSGNEQF
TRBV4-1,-,ASSQEAPYEQY
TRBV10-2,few,ASSEPLSGEPQH
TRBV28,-,ATKDRVGVQPQH
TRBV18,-,ASSRGRDNLH
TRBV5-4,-,ASSLGGQLNQPQH
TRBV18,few,ASSPDSGLHEQY
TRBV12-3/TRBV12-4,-,ASSPTSGNEQY
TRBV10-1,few,ASSQFLAGQGVQYEQY
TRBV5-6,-,ASSPRQGAEIGTEAF
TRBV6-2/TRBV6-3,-,ASSYREDQPQH
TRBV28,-,ASSLAPGHLGGGY
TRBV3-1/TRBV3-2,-,ASSQVTAGGGYEQY
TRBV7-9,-,ASSLAIGGGELF
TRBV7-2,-,ASTPPTRAYEQY
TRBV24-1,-,AVEQADTQY
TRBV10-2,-,ASSHPRGGSGTEAF
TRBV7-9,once,ASSPGTAYSNQPQH
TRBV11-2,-,ASSSTDRIYEQY
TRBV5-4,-,ASSWGDPGTAYEQY
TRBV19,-,ASSPGQGVGYEQY
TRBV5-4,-,ASSESGAAGEKLF
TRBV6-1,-,ASSESQLRGEAF
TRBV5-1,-,ASSSGHPGSDTQY
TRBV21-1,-,ASSNRGTSGNTYEQY
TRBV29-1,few,SVELANTGELF
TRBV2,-,ASSEEGRKY
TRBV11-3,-,ASSPRTGKTGELF
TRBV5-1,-,ASSFQPLRQGLGGGYT
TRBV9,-,ASSVGRNIPANTGELF
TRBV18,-,ASSPVVGTGEAF
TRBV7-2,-,ASSSPGHYNSPLH
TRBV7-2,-,ASSFQRGGVNEQF
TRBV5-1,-,ASSHGQGLNTEAF
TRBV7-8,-,ASSLVAQMNTEAF
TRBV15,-,ATSREAGNTEAF
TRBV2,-,ASSEDFGTSVNTQY
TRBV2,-,ASRTGTSRTETQY
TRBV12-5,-,ASGLGLAGVLNEQF
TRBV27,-,ASSFKPNPYEQY
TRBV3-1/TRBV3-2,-,ASSQEGGRGF